This T cell receptor (beta chain) came from a study of control samples from healthy donors and cancer patients. Germline values: CDR1 ENHRY, CDR2 SYGVKD. This CDR3 has 11 amino acids. Trimming took off 3 bases at V and 11 bases at J, with 10 bases between the two ends. Generated by immunoSEQ multiplex PCR, the TCRdb table keeps only in-frame clones and is missing some. Here the sample spans roughly 170,000 clones, about 93% being singletons. This receptor was obtained from a man aged 18 to 29 in good health. The V call is TRBV10-3, the J call TRBJ1-1, with D hard to call. The specimen was blood. The CDR3 sequence is CAISEYSQAFF. DNA for the CDR3: TGTGCCATCAGTGAATACTCGCAGGCTTTCTTT.